This T cell receptor beta chain is drawn from a study of cytomegalovirus exposure and HLA in healthy donors. Across the whole study: Prior work identified around 110 million unique TCR beta sequences in 150 million to 200 million T cells. Study findings and constraints: In a later analysis, the majority of CMV-associated beta chains seemingly showed HLA restriction. Later analysis associated a missense DCLRE1C variant with TCR beta V- and J-gene trimming.

The CDR3 spans 15 residues. Germline CDR1 MNHEY, CDR2 SVGAGI. V lost 2 bases and J 9 bases, leaving 14 bases between the germline ends. With respect to this clone: Its specificity is unknown.

PCR involved 60 Vbeta and 13 Jbeta primers. Profiled with immunoSEQ multiplex PCR; TCRdb holds only in-frame clones, not every one. This sample carries roughly 62,000 clones, 70% to 75% of them seen once, and the ten largest clones take under 6%. Sequenced sample: PBMCs. This chain links TRBV6-5 with TRBJ1-6, with D perhaps TRBD1 (5 bases). The TCR comes from a woman younger than 45 in good health and CMV-seronegative. CDR3 in DNA: TGTGCCAGCAGTTACGGGCAGGGAAACGGTTCACCCCTCCACTTT. It codes for CASSYGQGNGSPLHF.